This TCR beta chain was sequenced in a study of cytomegalovirus exposure and HLA in healthy donors. Findings and caveats of the study: Sequencing likely generated an artifact that appeared as a cluster of highly shared sequence variants. In an earlier analysis, in 540 or so donors, most V segments appeared productive either ~87% or ~30% of the time. Most subjects' HLA-A and HLA-B alleles were reportedly predicted from TCR beta sequences.

Of note for this clone: Its matching antigen is unknown.

In the PCR, 60 Vbeta and 13 Jbeta primers were used. TCRdb's copy holds only in-frame clones and misses some; the assay was immunoSEQ multiplex PCR. The sample lists roughly 190,000 clones, approximately 84% occurring once. The CDR3 spans 15 residues. In germline, CDR1 is MGHRA, CDR2 YSYEKL. V trimming: 1 base; J trimming: 3 bases; junction bases outside the gene matches: 5. This clonotype originated in a woman aged 45-60 years in good health and CMV-seropositive. The sample comprised PBMCs. The genes are TRBV4-1 and TRBJ2-7; 8 bases agree with TRBD2. The CDR3 loop is CASSQVASGGYEQYF. The CDR3 DNA reads as TGCGCCAGCAGCCAAGTCGCGAGCGGGGGCTACGAGCAGTACTTC.